This T cell receptor beta chain is drawn from a study of cytomegalovirus exposure and HLA in healthy donors. Study-level findings and limits: The number of N-insertions in an Asian-associated ancestry cluster was reportedly below the roughly 620-donor mean in a later analysis. Donors were assumed by presence/absence analyses to have roughly uniform sequencing depth. A later look showed TCR association rates differing by HLA locus, highest for DRB1 and lowest for HLA-C.

While unrecorded immune exposures were likely, the donors were nominally healthy when sampled. A remark on this clone: Its matching antigen is unknown.

Primers for the PCR totalled 60 Vbeta and 13 Jbeta. The data were produced by immunoSEQ multiplex PCR, yet TCRdb's version contains in-frame clones alone and is incomplete. The repertoire table contains around 130,000 clones. The CDR3 extends over 14 amino acids. The receptor was derived from a middle-aged woman in good health and CMV-seronegative. The sample consisted of PBMCs. This sequence joins TRBV21-1 and TRBJ2-3; TRBD1, the D gene given by the table, was not confirmed from the DNA. TRBV21-1 is a pseudogene. The CDR3 sequence: CASSGPQNTDTQYF. The CDR3 DNA follows: TGTGCCAGCAGCGGCCCCCAAAACACAGATACGCAGTATTTT.